Below, 21 T cell receptor beta chains from the same sample are listed, as sequenced in a study of tumor-infiltrating lymphocytes in primary liver carcinoma. Both blood RNA, taken from unsorted whole blood, and germline DNA were extracted. Using a constant-region primer together with ProtoScript II reverse transcriptase, TCR beta cDNA was made from about 500 ng of total RNA. Nested multiplex PCR, run for three rounds with slightly modified ARM-PCR, yielded TCR beta libraries. The two initial PCR rounds, approximately 10 cycles each, used TRBV1-TRBV30 forward and C-beta reverse primers. TCRdb reprocessed the multiplex PCR reads with MiXCR, giving one entry per CDR3 protein. The sample yields almost 200,000 distinct CDR3 sequences, less than 75% seen once. The sample taken for sequencing was peripheral blood. These receptors originate from a woman aged 55-70 years with primary liver carcinoma and hepatitis B virus infection.

About this clonotype itself: A read error may explain this, as a much larger clone is one base away. The rearrangement links TRBV4-2 to TRBJ1-3; 9 bases agree with TRBD1. Germline V gene lookup returns CDR1 LGHNA and CDR2 YNFKEQ. V shed 4 bases and J 2 bases; nucleotides not matched to a gene: 6. CDR3 length: 16 residues. CDR3 loop: CASSLNTGGAGNTIYF. The DNA of the CDR3 is TGTGCCAGCAGCCTGAACACAGGGGGCGCTGGAAACACCATATATTTT.

The V gene is TRBV25-1, the J gene TRBJ2-7; 7 bases are shared with TRBD1. V lost 2 bases, J lost 5 bases, and 9 bases stayed unmatched. Germline CDR1 reads MGHDK; CDR2 reads SYGVNS. The CDR3 is 15 residues long. DNA for the CDR3: TGTGCCAGCAGTGAACCAGGGGGACCAGTCCACGAGCAGTACTTC. Amino acids: CASSEPGGPVHEQYF.

This clonotype was counted many times. The rearrangement links TRBV29-1 to TRBJ1-1; a weak D match, TRBD1 (5 bases). V was trimmed by 1 base and J by 2 bases, leaving 14 bases between them. CDR1 and CDR2 from the germline V gene are SQVTM and ANQGSEA. The CDR3 runs 15 residues. CDR3: CSVEGVGGVNTEAFF. Written as DNA, the CDR3 is TGCAGCGTTGAAGGGGTGGGAGGGGTAAACACTGAAGCTTTCTTT.

Comment on this clonotype: One end of the junction fails to match germline, which may point to a read error. This rearrangement joins TRBV4-1 to TRBJ1-2; D might be TRBD1 (5 bases). Germline V gene data show CDR1 as MGHRA and CDR2 as YSYEKL. This CDR3 has 15 amino acids. The DNA for the CDR3 is TGCGCCAACAGCCGAGGTCCGGCCGGGACTTATGGCTACACCTTC. Protein product: CANSRGPAGTYGYTF.

As to this clonotype: It may be a read error: a sequence one base away is much more abundant. The chain combines TRBV5-4 with TRBJ1-2; D is ambiguous. Germline CDR1 is SGHNT and CDR2 is YYREEE (reference sequence). CDR3 length equals 13 residues. This CDR3 is CASSLQGIHGCTF. CDR3 in DNA: TGTGCCAGCAGCTTGCAAGGGATCCATGGCTGCACCTTC.

About this clonotype: At one end the junction does not follow the germline gene, possibly because of a read error. The chain has TRBV7-9 and TRBJ2-5; D gene uncertain. Per germline, CDR1 SEHNR and CDR2 FQNEAQ (reference sequence). This CDR3 has 12 residues. CDR3 DNA: TGTGCCAGCAGCTTTGGTGTAGAGACCAAGTACTTC. It yields the protein CASSFGVETKYF.

The chain joins TRBV11-2 to TRBJ2-4; weak D call: TRBD2 (6 bases). The germline V and J ends were trimmed by 0 bases and 13 bases, with 16 bases remaining between them. The CDR3 has 14 residues. Germline V gene data show CDR1 as SGHAT and CDR2 as FQNNGV. The CDR3 nucleotides read TGTGCCAGCAGCTTAGATCTTGCTAGCGTGATGCAGTACTTC. It encodes CASSLDLASVMQYF.

As concerns this clonotype: The junction departs from germline at one end; a sequencing error may be responsible. The V call is TRBV4-1, the J call TRBJ2-5, with TRBD2 matching 9 bases. The CDR3 runs 17 residues. Germline CDR1 and CDR2: MGHRA and YSYEKL. For the CDR3, the DNA is TGCTCCAGCAGCCAAGGGGGAGTAGCGGGAGTTCAAGAGACCCAGTACTTC. Amino acid sequence: CSSSQGGVAGVQETQYF.

The chain couples TRBV11-3 to TRBJ2-1; 7 bases map to TRBD2. In germline, CDR1 is SGHNT, CDR2 YENEEA. The CDR3 has 15 amino acids. V trimming: 10 bases; J trimming: 4 bases; junction bases outside the gene matches: 13. The CDR3 DNA reads as TGTGCCATCGGAAGGGGCGGGAGCGTGTACAATGAGCAGTTCTTC. This gives the protein CAIGRGGSVYNEQFF. The whole variable domain, filled in from reference TRBV11-3 and TRBJ2-1, reads EAGVVQSPRYKIIEKKQPVAFWCNPISGHNTLYWYLQNLGQGPELLIRYENEEAVDDSQLPKDRFSAERLKGVDSTLKIQPAELGDSAVYLCAIGRGGSVYNEQFFGPGTRLTVL.

For this clonotype: This sequence may be a read error, since a much larger clone differs from it by one base. The chain joins TRBV7-9 to TRBJ2-7; no reliable D call. Germline V gives CDR1 SEHNR, CDR2 FQNEAQ (reference sequence). The CDR3 length is 11 residues. The CDR3 sequence is CASSPNYKQYF. Written as DNA, the CDR3 is TGTGCCAGCAGTCCAAACTACAAGCAGTACTTC.

This chain uses TRBV11-3 with TRBJ2-7, with D perhaps TRBD1 (6 bases). Trimming stripped 7 bases from V and 5 bases from J, with 24 bases between. The length of the CDR3 is 16 residues. The V gene's germline CDR1 is SGHNT and CDR2 YENEEA. CDR3: CASNAGGQFTFHEQYF. CDR3 in DNA: TGTGCCAGCAATGCCGGAGGACAGTTCACCTTCCACGAGCAGTACTTC.

This clonotype was detected ten times or more. This rearrangement joins TRBV5-4 to TRBJ2-3; D is possibly TRBD1 (5 bases). The CDR3 length is 15 residues. Germline V gene lookup returns CDR1 SGHNT and CDR2 YYREEE (reference sequence). Trimming pared 1 base from V and 1 base from J, leaving 10 bases between. CDR3 in amino acids: CASSLWTTRTDTQYF. The CDR3 coding sequence is TGTGCCAGCAGCTTGTGGACAACCCGCACAGATACGCAGTATTTT.

The chain joins TRBV5-1 to TRBJ2-1, with D tentatively TRBD1 (5 bases). V lost 0 bases to trimming and J lost 6 bases, with 13 bases between them. This CDR3 contains 15 residues. Germline assignment: CDR1 SGHRS and CDR2 YFSETQ. Here the CDR3 reads CASSLAGSPSNEQFF. As DNA, the CDR3 is TGCGCCAGCAGCTTGGCAGGGTCCCCAAGCAATGAGCAGTTCTTC.

This clonotype was detected ten times or more. The J gene is TRBJ2-2, the V gene TRBV29-1; D possibly uses TRBD1 or TRBD2 (5 bases each). This CDR3 spans 15 amino acids. Trimming removed 7 bases from V and 7 bases from J, with 22 bases in between. Germline loops: CDR1 SQVTM, CDR2 ANQGSEA. In DNA form, the CDR3 reads TGCAGCGCTATTAATGGGGCAGGGAGAGTCGGGGAGCTGTTTTTT. This gives the protein CSAINGAGRVGELFF.

Worth noting for this clonotype: This could be a read error, since a much larger clone is one nucleotide away. The rearrangement joins TRBV6-1 to TRBJ1-6; no clear D gene. Germline V gene data show CDR1 as MNHNS and CDR2 as SASEGT. The CDR3 extends over 14 amino acids. CDR3 residues: CASSERGNHSPLQF. CDR3 bases: TGTGCCAGCAGTGAACGAGGGAATCATTCACCCCTCCAGTTT.

This chain links TRBV12-5 with TRBJ2-1; 11 bases are a match to TRBD2. The CDR3 totals 20 residues. Trimming at V came to 4 bases and at J to 5 bases, leaving 19 bases not matched to a gene. CDR1 LGHNT and CDR2 FRNRAP come from the germline V gene. CDR3 in amino acids: CASGYVPTSGTSGVHNEQFF. The CDR3 coding sequence is TGTGCTAGTGGTTATGTCCCGACTAGCGGGACTAGTGGAGTTCACAATGAGCAGTTCTTC.

This clonotype is a singleton in its sample. The junction differs from germline at one of its ends, possibly a read error. The rearrangement uses TRBV10-3 and TRBJ2-1; tentatively, D is TRBD2 (6 bases). In germline, CDR1 is ENHRY, CDR2 SYGVKD. The CDR3 spans 15 residues. Here the CDR3 reads CAISVGGESYNERFF. Written as DNA, the CDR3 is TGTGCCATCAGTGTCGGGGGAGAATCCTACAATGAGCGGTTCTTC.

Of note for this clonotype: In this CDR3 the conserved last residue, phenylalanine or tryptophan, is missing, so a read error is likely. The genes are TRBV11-2 and TRBJ1-1; 7 bases are a match to TRBD1. CDR3 length: 15 amino acids. Germline values: CDR1 SGHAT, CDR2 FQNNGV. With 0 bases clipped from V and 5 bases from J, the junction kept 6 bases outside the gene matches. CDR3 protein: CASSLDPTGLTEAFS. CDR3 bases: TGTGCCAGCAGCTTAGACCCGACAGGGCTAACTGAAGCTTTCTCC.

In the case of this clonotype: Mismatch with germline at one junction end may stem from a read error. The gene calls are TRBV28 and TRBJ2-3; TRBD1 matches at 7 bases. The CDR3 has 17 residues. Germline loops: CDR1 MDHEN, CDR2 SYDVKM. The CDR3 protein is CASSPITGVRATDTRYF. In DNA, the CDR3 is TGTGCCAGCAGCCCGATTACAGGGGTTCGGGCCACAGATACGCGGTATTTT.

The rearrangement uses TRBV30 and TRBJ1-1; TRBD1 is a possible D gene (5 bases). Trimming cost V 0 bases and J 1 base, with 6 bases left between them. The CDR3 contains 13 residues. CDR1 and CDR2 (germline): GTSNPN, SVGIG (reference sequence). CDR3 protein: CAWSVQGNTEAFF. The CDR3 nucleotides are TGTGCCTGGAGTGTGCAGGGGAACACTGAAGCTTTCTTT.

This clonotype was picked up many times. CDR3 residues: CATGLVNTGELFF. The CDR3 nucleotides read TGTGCCACGGGGTTGGTGAACACCGGGGAGCTGTTTTTT. This chain uses TRBV12-3 or TRBV12-4 with TRBJ2-2; TRBD2 is a possible D gene (5 bases). This CDR3 has 13 residues. The V end lost 10 bases, the J end lost 1 base, and 10 bases lay between the germline ends.